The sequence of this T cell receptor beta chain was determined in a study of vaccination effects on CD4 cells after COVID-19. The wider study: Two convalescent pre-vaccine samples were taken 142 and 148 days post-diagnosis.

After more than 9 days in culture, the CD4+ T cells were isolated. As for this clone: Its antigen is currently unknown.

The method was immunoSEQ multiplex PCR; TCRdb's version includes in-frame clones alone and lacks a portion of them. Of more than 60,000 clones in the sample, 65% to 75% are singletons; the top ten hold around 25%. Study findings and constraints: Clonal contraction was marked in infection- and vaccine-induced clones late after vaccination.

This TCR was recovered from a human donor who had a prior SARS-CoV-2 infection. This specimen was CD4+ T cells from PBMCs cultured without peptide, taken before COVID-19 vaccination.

CDR3 in amino acids: CASSLGWGRYTEAFF. The DNA of the CDR3 is TGCGCCAGCAGCTTGGGGTGGGGCCGGTACACTGAAGCTTTCTTT. The chain has TRBV5-1 and TRBJ1-1; D is perhaps TRBD1 (5 bases). The CDR3 is 15 residues long. Trimming pared 0 bases from V and 3 bases from J, leaving 12 bases between. In germline, CDR1 is SGHRS, CDR2 YFSETQ.